This T cell receptor beta chain comes out of a study of a mutant IDH1 vaccine in newly diagnosed glioma. Documented time point: baseline, week 1 (first vaccination visit). Noted treatment: pre-vaccination baseline after standard-of-care therapy. V lost 2 bases and J lost 5; bases outside the gene matches: 12. Germline V gene sequence: CDR1 SGHTA, CDR2 FQGNSA. The CDR3 extends over 17 amino acids. Findings of the study overall: With respect to changes in top peripheral T cell clonotypes, pseudoprogression seemed unrelated.

Concerning this clone: The antigen is not known.

Here immunoSEQ multiplex PCR was the method, and the copy in TCRdb shows in-frame clones only, minus some. Of tens of thousands of clones in the sample, 60% to 85% were seen once. This clonotype was sampled from a man aged 50 to 60 with glioma. The sample in question was PBMCs, obtained from a glioma patient treated with radiotherapy, temozolomide or both. This sequence joins TRBV7-2 and TRBJ2-5; the match to TRBD2 covers 9 bases. The CDR3 nucleotides are TGTGCCAGCAGCTTACAAGTTCGAGCGGGGGGCGAGGAGACCCAGTACTTC. This gives the protein CASSLQVRAGGEETQYF.